The clone carrying this TCR beta chain has ten or more counts. Its specificity is unknown. The study enrolled patients aged 18 to 65 with newly diagnosed hyperthyroidism of under 2 months' duration. The PBMCs were taken from over 9.5 ml of fresh peripheral blood. Amplification of TCR beta CDR3 regions used RNA as the template. An initial round of RT-PCR targeting the TCR CDR3 relied on the HTBI primer set. In TCRdb, the multiplex PCR reads were re-called with MiXCR into one record per CDR3 protein. Among more than 150,000 distinct CDR3 sequences listed, about a sixth were seen once. The sample comes from a study of T cells in Graves' hyperthyroidism and ophthalmopathy. Findings of the study overall: Among clonotypes expanded in thyroid above 0.001, most were also found in blood.

Trimming stripped 3 bases from V and 2 bases from J, with 7 bases between. This CDR3 region has 13 residues. Germline V CDR1 and CDR2: MDHEN, SYDVKM. The chain carries TRBV28 and TRBJ2-5, with D hard to call. The receptor was derived from a woman between 50 and 59 years old with Graves' hyperthyroidism. Source material: blood. The chain's CDR3 is CASSFLGQETQYF. DNA of the CDR3: TGTGCCAGCAGTTTCCTGGGGCAAGAGACCCAGTACTTC.